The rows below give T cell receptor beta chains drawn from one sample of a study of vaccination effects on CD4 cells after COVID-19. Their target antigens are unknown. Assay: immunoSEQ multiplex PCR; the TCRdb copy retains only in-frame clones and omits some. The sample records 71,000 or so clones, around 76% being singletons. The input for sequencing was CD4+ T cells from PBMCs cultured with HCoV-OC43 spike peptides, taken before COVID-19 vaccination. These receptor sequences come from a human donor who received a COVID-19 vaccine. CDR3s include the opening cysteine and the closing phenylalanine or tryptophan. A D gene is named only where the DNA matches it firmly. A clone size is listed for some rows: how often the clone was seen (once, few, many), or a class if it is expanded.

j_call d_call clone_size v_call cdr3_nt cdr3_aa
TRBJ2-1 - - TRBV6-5 TGTGCCAGCAGTAGGACTACGAGCTCCTACAATGAGCAGTTCTTC CASSRTTSSYNEQFF
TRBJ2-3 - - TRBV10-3 TGTGCCATCAGTGAGAGGGGCACAGATACGCAGTATTTT CAISERGTDTQYF
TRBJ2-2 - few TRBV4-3 TGCGCCAGCGGCAAATTTGATGCGACTTGGGGTGGCGGCACCGGGGAGCTGTTTTTT CASGKFDATWGGGTGELFF
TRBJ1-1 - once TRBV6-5 TGTGCCAGCTCCCCCGTCCAGAACACTGAAGCTTTCTTT CASSPVQNTEAFF
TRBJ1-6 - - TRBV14 TGTGCCAGCAGCCAGGAGTCGTGGTCCTATAATTCACCCCTCCACTTT CASSQESWSYNSPLHF
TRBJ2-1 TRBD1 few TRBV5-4 TGTGCCAGCAGCACCGGACAGGCTAGGGATGAGCAGTTCTTC CASSTGQARDEQFF
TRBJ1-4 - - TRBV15 TGTGCCACCAGCAGACCCGGGGGGAATGAAAAACTGTTTTTT CATSRPGGNEKLFF
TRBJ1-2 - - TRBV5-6 TGTGCCAGCACCGAAATATTTAACTATGGCTACACCTTC CASTEIFNYGYTF
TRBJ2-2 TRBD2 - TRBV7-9 TGTGCCAGCAGCTTCTCAGCGGGGGGGCTGAACACCGGGGAGCTGTTTTTT CASSFSAGGLNTGELFF
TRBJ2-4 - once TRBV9 TGTGCCAGCAGCGAGGGGGGCGGGGGACTAGCCAAAAACATTCAGTACTTC CASSEGGGGLAKNIQYF
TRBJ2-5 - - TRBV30 TGTGCCTGGAGTAATAGCCTTATGGCCCAGTACTTC CAWSNSLMAQYF
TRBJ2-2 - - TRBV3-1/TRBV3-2 TGTGCCAGCAGCCTACACACCGGGGAGCTGTTTTTT CASSLHTGELFF
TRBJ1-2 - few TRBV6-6 TGTGCCACCCGAAATCCAGGGCCAAGAGCCTATGGCTACACCTTC CATRNPGPRAYGYTF
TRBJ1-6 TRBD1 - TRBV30 TGTGCCTGGTCCCCGGGAGGGGGCTTGCATTCACCCCTCCACTTT CAWSPGGGLHSPLHF
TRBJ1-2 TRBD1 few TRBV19 TGTGCCACACAAGGACAGGGAAGGATGAATGGCTACACCTTC CATQGQGRMNGYTF
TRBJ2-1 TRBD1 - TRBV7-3 TGTGCCAGCAGCCCCGACAGGGTGAATGAGCAGTTCTTC CASSPDRVNEQFF
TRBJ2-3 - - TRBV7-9 TGTGCCAGCAGCTTACAAGGGATACGGACAGATACGCAGTATTTT CASSLQGIRTDTQYF
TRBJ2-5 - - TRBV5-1 TGCGCCAGCAGCTTGGCGGCAGAAGAGACCCAGTACTTC CASSLAAEETQYF
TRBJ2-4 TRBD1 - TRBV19 TGTGCCAGTAGTAGGGGACAGGGCGGAAACATTCAGTACTTC CASSRGQGGNIQYF
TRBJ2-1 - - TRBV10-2 TGCGCCAGCACAAGGAACGGGGCTTCCTACAATGAGCAGTTCTTC CASTRNGASYNEQFF
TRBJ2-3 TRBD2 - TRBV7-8 TGTGCCAGCAGCTTCGGTAGGGGACTAGCAGGAGATACGCAGTATTTT CASSFGRGLAGDTQYF
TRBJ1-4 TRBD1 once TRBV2 TGTGCCAGCAGTAGACAGGGGACCAGTGAAAAACTGTTTTTT CASSRQGTSEKLFF
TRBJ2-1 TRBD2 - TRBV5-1 TGCGCCAGCAGCTTGACCCGGGGGGGGAACAATGAGCAGTTCTTC CASSLTRGGNNEQFF
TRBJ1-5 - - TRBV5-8 TGTGCCAGCAGCTTGGAGGGGTCCGGACAGCCCCAGCATTTT CASSLEGSGQPQHF
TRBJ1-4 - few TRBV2 TGTGCCAGCAGTGAATCAACGGTTGCAACTAATGAAAAACTGTTTTTT CASSESTVATNEKLFF
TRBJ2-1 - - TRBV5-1 TGCGCCAGCAGAGGTCGGGGGATGGCTTACAATGAGCAGTTCTTC CASRGRGMAYNEQFF
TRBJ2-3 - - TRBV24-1 TGTGCCACCAGTGAAGACGGGACGACAGATACGCAGTATTTT CATSEDGTTDTQYF
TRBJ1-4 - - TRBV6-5 TGTGCCAGCAGTATGACAGCAACTAATGAAAAACTGTTTTTT CASSMTATNEKLFF
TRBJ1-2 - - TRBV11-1 TGTGCCAGCAGCTTATCAGATTCAGGGGGCTACACCTTC CASSLSDSGGYTF
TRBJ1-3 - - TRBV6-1 TGTGCCAGCAGTGAAGAACTAGGGTCGGCCGGTGGAAACACCATATATTTT CASSEELGSAGGNTIYF
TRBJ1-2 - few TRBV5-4 TGTGCCAGCAGCTTGGGGCAGGTCTACTATGGCTACACCTTC CASSLGQVYYGYTF
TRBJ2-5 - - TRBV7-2 TGTGCCAGCAGCCCGAGGGGGGAGACCCAGTACTTC CASSPRGETQYF
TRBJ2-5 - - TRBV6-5 TGTGCCAGCAGACCGCCGACAGGCGCGGAGACCCAGTACTTC CASRPPTGAETQYF
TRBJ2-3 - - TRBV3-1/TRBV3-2 TGTGCCAGCAGCCAAGATAAACAGTATACGCAGTATTTT CASSQDKQYTQYF
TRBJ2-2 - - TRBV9 TGTGCCAGCAGCGTAGTAGGGACCAACACCGGGGAGCTGTTTTTT CASSVVGTNTGELFF
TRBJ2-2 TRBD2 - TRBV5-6 TGTGCCAGCAGCATCCCGGGACTAGCGAACACCGGGGAGCTGTTTTTT CASSIPGLANTGELFF